The next 18 T cell receptor beta chains were all read from a single sample in a study of blood T cell repertoires in COVID-19 (dated by TCRdb to the early 2020s). Library preparation employed the immunoSEQ multiplex PCR assay. TCRdb mirrors the immuneACCESS table, restricted to in-frame sequences. Some clones are absent from its copies; in checked studies, under half trace to an unresolved V gene, and the reason for the others is unknown. A total of over 80,000 clones appear in this sample, over 90% of them only once. The ten largest make up under 2% of the sample. The sample consisted of peripheral blood. The receptors stem from a man between 60 and 70 years old with acute or convalescent COVID-19.

The chain combines TRBV7-9 with TRBJ1-1, with 7 bases identical to TRBD1. V trimming: 5 bases; J trimming: 2 bases; junction bases outside the gene matches: 8. The CDR3 sequence is 15 residues long. CDR1 and CDR2 (germline): SEHNR, FQNEAQ (reference sequence). This CDR3 is CASSLFGQANTEAFF. DNA for the CDR3: TGTGCCAGCAGCCTATTCGGACAGGCAAACACTGAAGCTTTCTTT.

This chain links TRBV19 with TRBJ2-1; TRBD1 might be the D (6 bases). Germline CDR1 is LNHDA and CDR2 is SQIVND (reference sequence). CDR3 size: 15 residues. The germline V and J ends were trimmed by 3 bases and 3 bases, with 12 bases remaining between them. The chain's CDR3 is CASSIRVGGYNEQFF. The CDR3 nucleotides read TGTGCCAGTAGTATCCGGGTAGGGGGCTACAATGAGCAGTTCTTC.

This chain connects TRBV28 to TRBJ1-4; 8 positions agree with TRBD1. V dropped 6 bases and J dropped 8; count of bases not matched to a gene: 11. This CDR3 has 15 residues. The germline gives CDR1 MDHEN, CDR2 SYDVKM. The CDR3 region has the DNA TGTGCCAGCAGGGTTGAGGACAGGGTCGGAGAAAAACTGTTTTTT. It codes for CASRVEDRVGEKLFF.

The CDR3 loop is CASSSRLDNEQFF. The CDR3 DNA follows: TGTGCCAGCAGCTCCCGACTAGACAATGAGCAGTTCTTC. This chain connects TRBV13 to TRBJ2-1, with D perhaps TRBD2 (6 bases). Germline CDR1 PRHDT, CDR2 FYEKMQ (reference sequence). The V end was cut by 4 bases, the J end by 5 bases, with 9 bases between. This CDR3 is 13 amino acids long.

V and J are TRBV11-2 and TRBJ1-1, with D maybe TRBD1 (5 bases). CDR1 SGHAT and CDR2 FQNNGV come from the germline V gene. The ends were cut back, 2 bases at V and 6 bases at J, with 10 bases in the middle. CDR3 length equals 13 residues. The CDR3 bases are TGTGCCAGCAGCTTAAATATAGGGGCTGAAGCTTTCTTT. Amino acids: CASSLNIGAEAFF.

This chain uses TRBV27 with TRBJ2-3, with D perhaps matching TRBD2 (6 bases). The CDR3 is 15 amino acids. From germline, CDR1 is MNHEY and CDR2 SMNVEV (reference sequence). The V gene lost 5 bases and the J gene lost 7 bases, with 19 bases spanning the gap. CDR3 bases: TGTGCCAGCAGTCCTAGATCGGGACTTGGATATACGCAGTATTTT. Its translation: CASSPRSGLGYTQYF.

The chain links TRBV7-9 to TRBJ1-2; TRBD1 aligns across 9 bases. The CDR3 is made up of 15 amino acids. Trimming cost V 0 bases and J 6 bases; bases outside gene matches: 5. Germline lookup yields CDR1 SEHNR and CDR2 FQNEAQ (reference sequence). The CDR3 region is CASSLADRGLDGYTF. The CDR3 nucleotides read TGTGCCAGCAGCTTAGCGGACAGGGGTTTGGATGGCTACACCTTC.

The V call is TRBV2, the J call TRBJ1-5; a weak D match, TRBD1 (6 bases). This CDR3 has 14 residues. CDR1 and CDR2 from the germline V gene are SNHLY and FYNNEI. The germline V and J ends were trimmed by 7 bases and 5 bases, with 15 bases remaining between them. Here the CDR3 DNA reads TGTGCCAGCAACGGGGGGCTCCGGGATCAGCCCCAGCATTTT. This encodes CASNGGLRDQPQHF.

This clone has just one count. The germline gene is not matched at one end of the junction; a read error may be the cause. The chain uses TRBV7-7 and TRBJ2-1; a possible D gene is TRBD1 (5 bases). The V gene's germline CDR1 is SSHAT and CDR2 FNYEAQ (reference sequence). The CDR3 has 12 amino acids. The CDR3, as DNA: TGTGCTAGCAGCTTAAGCAGGGATGAGCAGTTCTTC. Its protein is CASSLSRDEQFF. Supplemented by reference TRBV7-7 and TRBJ2-1, the full variable domain reads GAGVSQSPRYKVTKRGQDVTLRCDPISSHATLYWYQQALGQGPEFLTYFNYEAQPDKSGLPSDRFSAERPEGSISTLTIQRTEQRDSAMYRCASSLSRDEQFFGPGTRLTVL.

This clone was seen a single time. The chain is built from TRBV19 and TRBJ2-1, with 10 bases that match TRBD2. The V gene's germline CDR1 is LNHDA and CDR2 SQIVND (reference sequence). The CDR3 extends over 16 amino acids. The ends lost 2 bases at V and 4 bases at J; junction bases unmatched: 5. The CDR3 DNA reads as TGTGCCAGTAGTATAAGCGGGAGGGCGAGATACAATGAGCAGTTCTTC. This gives the protein CASSISGRARYNEQFF. The full variable domain, in which reference TRBV19 and TRBJ2-1 provide the parts outside the CDR3, is DGGITQSPKYLFRKEGQNVTLSCEQNLNHDAMYWYRQDPGQGLRLIYYSQIVNDFQKGDIAEGYSVSREKKESFPLTVTSAQKNPTAFYLCASSISGRARYNEQFFGPGTRLTVL.

The rearrangement uses TRBV7-2 and TRBJ2-7; the D is unclear. CDR1 is SGHTA and CDR2 is FQGNSA in the germline V gene. V lost 5 bases and J 0 bases, leaving 5 bases between the germline ends. This CDR3 is built from 12 residues. CDR3 in DNA: TGTGCCAGCAGCCGTCCCTCCTACGAGCAGTACTTC. This gives the protein CASSRPSYEQYF.

This clone came up once. V gene TRBV18 combines with J gene TRBJ2-7; TRBD1 might be the D (5 bases). Germline CDR1 and CDR2: KGHSH and LQKENI. This CDR3 has 12 amino acids. Trimming shortened V by 3 bases and J by 6 bases, and 9 bases separated the two germline ends. This CDR3 reads CASSPGQGEQYF. CDR3 sequence (DNA): TGTGCCAGCTCACCTGGCCAGGGCGAGCAGTACTTC.

Points on this clone: This sample also contains other DNA sequences that code for the same CDR3. This chain uses TRBV28 with TRBJ1-5; unclear D gene. The germline V gene encodes CDR1 MDHEN and CDR2 SYDVKM. There are 14 residues in the CDR3. With 7 bases removed from V and 5 bases from J, the gap between germline ends came to 15 bases. DNA of the CDR3: TGTGCCAGCAACCGCAGAGCGGCTGATCAGCCCCAGCATTTT. Translating it yields CASNRRAADQPQHF. The whole variable domain, filled in from reference TRBV28 and TRBJ1-5, reads DVKVTQSSRYLVKRTGEKVFLECVQDMDHENMFWYRQDPGLGLRLIYFSYDVKMKEKGDIPEGYSVSREKKERFSLILESASTNQTSMYLCASNRRAADQPQHFGDGTRLSIL.

Comment on this clone: Other nucleotide sequences from this sample produce the same CDR3. This sequence joins TRBV5-1 and TRBJ2-3, with TRBD1 matching over 7 bases. CDR1 and CDR2 from the germline V gene are SGHRS and YFSETQ. J lost 4 bases, V lost 5 bases, and 10 bases had no gene match. The CDR3 has 15 residues. CDR3 amino acids: CASSPTGAQADTQYF. In DNA, the CDR3 is TGCGCCAGCAGTCCAACAGGGGCACAGGCAGATACGCAGTATTTT.

The chain joins TRBV15 to TRBJ2-2; maybe TRBD1 (6 bases). Germline assignment: CDR1 LNHNV and CDR2 YYDKDF (reference sequence). V lost 3 bases and J lost 0, with 11 bases in between. The CDR3 runs 16 residues. CDR3: CATSRFRTANTGELFF. The CDR3 nucleotides are TGTGCCACCAGCAGGTTCAGGACAGCGAACACCGGGGAGCTGTTTTTT.

This clone has a single count. V is TRBV19 and J is TRBJ2-5; TRBD2 is a possible D gene (5 bases). Germline lookup yields CDR1 LNHDA and CDR2 SQIVND (reference sequence). The CDR3 totals 13 residues. V lost 5 bases and J lost 8, with 15 bases in between. CDR3 residues: CASSPRTGVTQYF. CDR3 DNA sequence: TGTGCCAGTAGTCCCAGGACTGGGGTCACCCAGTACTTC.

The chain joins TRBV7-9 to TRBJ1-1; D is possibly TRBD1 (6 bases). Germline assignment: CDR1 SEHNR and CDR2 FQNEAQ (reference sequence). Trimming removed 5 bases from V and 8 bases from J, with 12 bases in between. The CDR3 runs to 12 residues. CDR3 protein: CASSPGQLEAFF. Written as DNA, the CDR3 is TGTGCCAGCAGCCCCGGACAGCTGGAAGCTTTCTTT.

Remarks on this clone: Mismatch with germline at one junction end may stem from a read error. This chain joins TRBV28 and TRBJ2-7; 7 nucleotides match TRBD2. The V gene's germline CDR1 is MDHEN and CDR2 SYDVKM. The CDR3 covers 12 residues. The CDR3, as DNA: TGTGCCAGCAGTTCACCCACGGCCGGGGGGATCTTC. This encodes CASSSPTAGGIF.